The T cell receptor (beta chain) described here comes from a study of T-cell memory formation after mild COVID-19. Study details: Clusters were largely donor specific. Regarding the study as a whole: SARS-CoV-2 specificity was not confirmed for second-wave clones peaking on day 37. Mainly CM and EM harbored the contracting CD4+ clones; mainly EMRA harbored the CD8+ ones.

This clonotype was counted only a few times. Antigen unknown. V dropped 1 base and J dropped 11 bases, with 12 bases sitting between them. The CDR3 covers 13 residues. Germline CDR1 and CDR2: SEHNR and FQNEAQ (reference sequence). Constant-segment primers served in 5'RACE that generated TCR alpha and TCR beta cDNA libraries bearing sample barcodes and UMIs. TCRdb reprocessed the 5' RACE reads via MiXCR and lists one record per CDR3 protein. The repertoire holds fewer than 550,000 distinct CDR3 sequences, with about 19% as singletons. The chain couples TRBV7-9 to TRBJ1-5, with D hard to call. This TCR came from an adult woman who had mild COVID-19 (a few samples of this study predate the infection). Cell type and time point are not known. The sample comprised PBMCs or a T cell subset sorted from them (not recorded which). This CDR3 is CASSLGGQRAQHF. The CDR3, as DNA: TGTGCCAGCAGCTTAGGGGGTCAGCGGGCCCAGCATTTT.